Below, one T cell receptor beta chain is given with its context. Its matching antigen is unknown. TCRdb re-analysed the reads in MiXCR, keeping a single row per CDR3 protein. The sample lists about 310,000 distinct CDR3 sequences, 17% occurring once. This specimen comes from a study of T cell repertoires in cytomegalovirus infection. Findings and caveats of the study: Ex vivo, HLA-C-restricted CMV-specific TCR beta clonotypes prevailed over the rest of the response.

J was trimmed by 2 bases and V by 1 base; bases with no gene match: 8. Germline CDR1 MGHRA, CDR2 YSYEKL. The CDR3 consists of 18 residues. The clonotype originates from a human donor in good health (CMV status not recorded). Some clones in this sample may be carry-over from other donors' samples. The sequencing input was PBMCs. The chain is built from TRBV4-1 and TRBJ2-3, with 11 positions matching TRBD1. The DNA of the CDR3 is TGCGCCAGCAGCCAAGGACTAGGGACAGGGGGAAACACAGATACGCAGTATTTT. This translates into CASSQGLGTGGNTDTQYF.